A single sample is the source of the 10 T cell receptor beta chains below, sequenced in a study of blood T cell repertoires in COVID-19. Profiling relied on immunoSEQ multiplex PCR, and the TCRdb table lists in-frame clones only, not all of them. The sample includes approximately 150,000 clones, 87% of them seen just once. Sample: PBMCs or T cells enriched from blood (not recorded which). These TCRs come from a man in his sixties who had recovered from COVID-19.

The rearrangement uses TRBV5-6 and TRBJ2-7; 7 bases agree with TRBD2. The CDR3 is made up of 15 amino acids. Per germline, CDR1 SGHDT and CDR2 YYEEEE. Trimming took 2 bases from V and 4 from J; bases not matched to a gene: 9. In DNA form, the CDR3 reads TGTGCCAGCAGCTTTGGCGGGAGACTAAGTTACGAGCAGTACTTC. Translating it yields CASSFGGRLSYEQYF.

V gene TRBV28 combines with J gene TRBJ1-2; TRBD1 matches at 7 bases. CDR1 MDHEN and CDR2 SYDVKM come from the germline V gene. This CDR3 is built from 12 residues. V lost 10 bases, J lost 5 bases, and 7 bases stayed unmatched. CDR3 in amino acids: CATLGDRYGYTF. CDR3 DNA sequence: TGTGCCACCCTGGGGGACAGATATGGCTACACCTTC.

This clone was seen only once. This chain links TRBV5-4 with TRBJ1-3; 12 bases are a match to TRBD1. The length of the CDR3 is 15 residues. V lost 5 bases and J lost 7; bases outside the gene matches: 7. Germline loops: CDR1 SGHNT, CDR2 YYREEE (reference sequence). CDR3 sequence: CASSWDRGLANTIYF. The CDR3 region has the DNA TGTGCCAGCAGTTGGGACAGGGGGCTAGCGAACACCATATATTTT.

This clone was detected once. The chain recombines TRBV14 with TRBJ2-7; D remains ambiguous. Germline loops: CDR1 SGHDN, CDR2 FVKESK. Trimming pared 0 bases from V and 5 bases from J, leaving 8 bases between. The CDR3 length is 13 residues. CDR3 DNA: TGTGCCAGCAGCCAAGAACTCGTCCACGAGCAGTACTTC. Protein: CASSQELVHEQYF. Variable domain in full (rest from reference TRBV14 and TRBJ2-7): EAGVTQFPSHSVIEKGQTVTLRCDPISGHDNLYWYRRVMGKEIKFLLHFVKESKQDESGMPNNRFLAERTGGTYSTLKVQPAELEDSGVYFCASSQELVHEQYFGPGTRLTVT.

The chain carries TRBV28 and TRBJ1-2, with 8 bases fitting TRBD1. Germline loops: CDR1 MDHEN, CDR2 SYDVKM. The CDR3 is 14 residues long. With 4 bases clipped from V and 8 bases from J, the junction kept 9 bases outside the gene matches. The chain's CDR3 is CASSSGQGSWGYTF. DNA of the CDR3: TGTGCCAGCAGTTCCGGACAGGGCTCTTGGGGCTACACCTTC.

This clone was seen only once. This chain connects TRBV7-9 to TRBJ1-4, with no clear D. CDR1 and CDR2 (germline): SEHNR, FQNEAQ (reference sequence). The V gene lost 2 bases and the J gene lost 0 bases, with 7 bases spanning the gap. CDR3 length: 15 amino acids. The CDR3 region has the DNA TGTGCCAGCAGCTTATCCAAAACAACTAATGAAAAACTGTTTTTT. Translated: CASSLSKTTNEKLFF. Supplemented by reference TRBV7-9 and TRBJ1-4, the full variable domain reads DTGVSQNPRHKITKRGQNVTFRCDPISEHNRLYWYRQTLGQGPEFLTYFQNEAQLEKSRLLSDRFSAERPKGSFSTLEIQRTEQGDSAMYLCASSLSKTTNEKLFFGSGTQLSVL.

This rearrangement joins TRBV28 to TRBJ2-4; 7 bases agree with TRBD1. Germline V CDR1 and CDR2: MDHEN, SYDVKM. Unmatched junction bases numbered 3, after V lost 2 bases and J lost 8 bases. CDR3 length: 13 residues. This chain's CDR3 is CASSLRQGDIQYF. The DNA for the CDR3 is TGTGCCAGCAGTTTACGGCAGGGGGACATTCAGTACTTC.

This chain joins TRBV6-1 and TRBJ2-1; TRBD1 aligns across 7 bases. Per the germline V gene, CDR1 is MNHNS and CDR2 is SASEGT. The J segment lost 9 bases and the V segment lost 1 base, leaving 9 bases of the junction unmatched. This CDR3 has 15 residues. CDR3 nucleotides: TGTGCCAGCAGTGAAGACAGGGGATTGATTGGTGAGCAGTTCTTC. Encoded protein: CASSEDRGLIGEQFF.

The chain employs TRBV7-6 and TRBJ2-3; 12 nucleotides match TRBD1. Trimming took 5 bases from V and 2 from J; bases not matched to a gene: 14. CDR1 and CDR2 (germline): SGHVS, FNYEAQ. There are 19 residues in the CDR3. CDR3 protein: CASSRRGTGGFTYTDTQYF. The CDR3 coding sequence is TGTGCCAGCAGCCGACGAGGGACAGGGGGCTTTACATACACAGATACGCAGTATTTT.

This sequence joins TRBV6-5 and TRBJ1-1; 9 nucleotides line up with TRBD1. This CDR3 region has 15 residues. Germline V gene data show CDR1 as MNHEY and CDR2 as SVGAGI. V lost 4 bases and J lost 11; bases outside the gene matches: 14. DNA of the CDR3: TGTGCCAGCAGTTCACACAGGGGGCTTGGCACATCGGCTTTCTTT. This translates into CASSSHRGLGTSAFF.